This T cell receptor (beta chain) derives from a study of CD8 T cells in Susac syndrome. Only a few counts were recorded for this clonotype. Each Susac syndrome patient had definite or probable disease by recently defined criteria. V was clipped by 3 bases and J by 0 bases, with 6 bases between them. CDR3 length: 13 residues. Germline V gives CDR1 MDHEN, CDR2 SYDVKM. With random hexamers, about 0.45 to 1 ug RNA was reverse transcribed. The CDR3 of TCR beta was amplified by immunoSEQ multiplex PCR across 54 Vbeta and 13 Jbeta. TCRdb redid the calling of the immunoSEQ multiplex PCR reads with MiXCR, one entry per CDR3 protein. The data show about 140,000 distinct CDR3 sequences, with more than 85% seen just once and approximately 0.18% held by the top ten.

The chain combines TRBV28 with TRBJ2-7; the D is unclear. Sequencing was performed on CD8+ T cells from PBMCs. This TCR was sampled from a human donor with Susac syndrome. The CDR3 region is CASSFPSSYEQYF. The CDR3 coding sequence is TGTGCCAGCAGTTTTCCGAGCTCCTACGAGCAGTACTTC.